This T cell receptor (beta chain) originates from a study of cytomegalovirus exposure and HLA in healthy donors. Notes on the study in general: Association of a missense DCLRE1C variant with TCR beta V- and J-gene trimming was reported in a later analysis.

It was with 60 Vbeta and 13 Jbeta primers that the PCR ran. The repertoire was sequenced with immunoSEQ multiplex PCR; TCRdb's copy has only in-frame clones and lacks some. The table lists under 200,000 clones. About this clone: Its cognate antigen is unknown.

The CDR3 totals 15 residues. Unmatched junction bases numbered 5, after V lost 0 bases and J lost 3 bases. Germline CDR1 is MRHNA and CDR2 is SNTAGT. This sequence was found in a woman between 18 and 29 years old in good health and CMV-seropositive. Input material: PBMCs. The V gene is TRBV6-4, the J gene TRBJ2-7; 7 bases are a match to TRBD1. The CDR3 loop is CASSDSNRGLYEQYF. The CDR3 coding sequence is TGTGCCAGCAGTGACTCGAATAGGGGGCTCTACGAGCAGTACTTC.